These T cell receptor beta chains were read from a single sample in a study of cytomegalovirus exposure and HLA in healthy donors. The method was immunoSEQ multiplex PCR; TCRdb's version includes in-frame clones alone and lacks a portion of them. The sample includes around 77,000 clones. The specimen was PBMCs. The origin of the receptors is a man over 45 in good health and CMV-seropositive. CDR3s include the opening cysteine and the closing phenylalanine or tryptophan. A D gene is named only where the DNA matches it firmly.

j_gene,v_gene,d_gene,CDR3nt,CDR3aa
TRBJ2-1,TRBV13,NA,TGTGCCAGCGGTATGCCGGGAGAGCACAATGAGCAGTTCTTC,CASGMPGEHNEQFF
TRBJ2-3,TRBV6-5,TRBD1,TGTGCCAGCAGTCGGGACAGGGGGAGAGATACGCAGTATTTT,CASSRDRGRDTQYF
TRBJ2-5,TRBV7-6,NA,TGTGCCAGCAGCTTAGTGGGGCCCCTGGGGCACCAAGAGACCCAGTACTTC,CASSLVGPLGHQETQYF
TRBJ2-7,TRBV11-3,NA,TGTGCCAGCAGCCAGAAGGGGGACGAGCAGTACTTC,CASSQKGDEQYF
TRBJ2-3,TRBV28,NA,TGTGCCAGCAGTTTGCCCGGACAGAATACACAAGATACGCAGTATTTT,CASSLPGQNTQDTQYF
TRBJ2-5,TRBV4-2,TRBD2,TGTGCCAGCAGCCAAAGGCTAGCGGGTGGGGGGGAGACCCAGTACTTC,CASSQRLAGGGETQYF
TRBJ2-1,TRBV28,TRBD1,TGTGCCAGCAGTTTAGAGGGGGCGGACAATGAGCAGTTCTTC,CASSLEGADNEQFF
TRBJ2-1,TRBV6-5,NA,TGTGCCAGCAGTTACTCGCGCGAGCAGTTCTTC,CASSYSREQFF
TRBJ1-5,TRBV27,NA,TGTGCCAGCAGTTGGGGGGGCAATCAGCCCCAGCATTTT,CASSWGGNQPQHF
TRBJ2-3,TRBV19,TRBD2,TGTGCCAGTAGTACTCTCGACGGGGGGGGACCAGATACGCAGTATTTT,CASSTLDGGGPDTQYF
TRBJ1-1,TRBV6-5,TRBD1,TGTGCCAGCAGTACCTCAGGACAGGACGGGGGTCGAGCTTTCTTT,CASSTSGQDGGRAFF
TRBJ2-7,TRBV27,NA,TGTGCCAGCAGTTACGGGGACTCCTACGAGCAGTACTTC,CASSYGDSYEQYF
TRBJ2-3,TRBV7-6,NA,TGTGCCAGCAGCTACGGGGGTAGCACAGATACGCAGTATTTT,CASSYGGSTDTQYF
TRBJ1-5,TRBV7-6,TRBD1,TGTGCCAGCAGCCCCGGACAGGGAGAAGTCCAGCCCCAGCATTTT,CASSPGQGEVQPQHF
TRBJ1-4,TRBV7-9,NA,TGTGCCAGCAGCTCAACCGGGAGGGGTAATGAAAAACTGTTTTTT,CASSSTGRGNEKLFF
TRBJ1-3,TRBV18,TRBD1,TGTGCCAGCTCACCAGGGACAGACTCTGGAAACACCATATATTTT,CASSPGTDSGNTIYF
TRBJ1-2,TRBV6-6,NA,TGTGCCAGCAGTCCCGGGGAGGGCGGCTATGGCTACACCTTC,CASSPGEGGYGYTF
TRBJ2-3,TRBV28,NA,TGTGCCAGCGGAGAGGCACAGGTCTTCCAGGGGCAGTATTTT,CASGEAQVFQGQYF
TRBJ1-4,TRBV11-2,NA,TGTGCCAGCAGCTTAGGCGTTGCAACTAATGAAAAACTGTTTTTT,CASSLGVATNEKLFF
TRBJ2-2,TRBV5-5,NA,TGTGCCAGCAGCCCTAAGACAGGAACGAACACCGGGGAGCTGTTTTTT,CASSPKTGTNTGELFF
TRBJ1-2,TRBV6-5,NA,TGTGCCAGCCGTTCTAAGGGGAACTATGGCTACACCTTC,CASRSKGNYGYTF
TRBJ2-1,TRBV15,NA,TGTGCCACCAGCAGAGATCTAAGGGGCATATTTCTCTTC,CATSRDLRGIFLF
TRBJ1-2,TRBV6-1,NA,TGTGCCAGCAGTGAACCCCTTATCAACTATGGCTACACCTTC,CASSEPLINYGYTF
TRBJ1-5,TRBV7-8,TRBD1,TGTGCCAGCAGCCTAGTTTTCGACAGGGGCAATCAGCCCCAGCATTTT,CASSLVFDRGNQPQHF
TRBJ2-5,TRBV27,NA,TGTGCCAGCAAGGGGGTGAAAGGGGTGCTGGAGACCCAGTACTTC,CASKGVKGVLETQYF
TRBJ2-3,TRBV6-1,TRBD2,TGCGCCAGCAGTGGACTAGCGGGAGGGCCAGATACGCAGTATTTT,CASSGLAGGPDTQYF
TRBJ1-1,TRBV5-4,NA,TGTGCCAGCAGCTCCGACAGAGTGACTGAAGCTTTCTTT,CASSSDRVTEAFF
TRBJ2-1,TRBV7-8,NA,TGTGCCAGCAGCCATGACAGGTACAATGAGCAGTTCTTC,CASSHDRYNEQFF
TRBJ2-3,TRBV5-1,TRBD1,TGCGCCAGCAGCTTGGAAGGTGGGACAGCCGGGGATACGCAGTATTTT,CASSLEGGTAGDTQYF
TRBJ2-1,TRBV9,TRBD1,TGTGCCAGCAGCGCCGGACAGGGGACCGACAATGAGCAGTTCTTC,CASSAGQGTDNEQFF
TRBJ2-1,TRBV7-9,TRBD2,TGTGCCAGCACCTTACTAGCGGGGGGGCGGGGTGAGCAGTTCTTC,CASTLLAGGRGEQFF
TRBJ1-5,TRBV6-5,NA,TGTGCCAGCACGTCAGGGTTGCAGCCCCAGCATTTT,CASTSGLQPQHF
TRBJ2-1,TRBV19,TRBD1,TGTGCCAGTAGTATGCTCGGACAGGGGTACAATGAGCAGTTCTTC,CASSMLGQGYNEQFF
TRBJ1-2,TRBV7-9,TRBD1,TGTGCCAGCAGCTCAGCGACAGGGGACTATGGCTACACCTTC,CASSSATGDYGYTF
TRBJ1-2,TRBV6-6,NA,TGTGCCGGCAGTTACTCTGGGAGGAGCAACTATGGCTACACCTTC,CAGSYSGRSNYGYTF
TRBJ1-1,TRBV19,TRBD1,TGTGCCAGTAGTAAAAACAGGGGGGGCACTGAAGCTTTCTTT,CASSKNRGGTEAFF
TRBJ2-1,TRBV5-1,TRBD2,TGCGCCAGCACCGGCTGGCCCCTTTCCACTAGCGATGAGCAGTTCTTC,CASTGWPLSTSDEQFF